This T cell receptor beta chain was retrieved from a study of T cell responses to AZD1222 COVID-19 vaccine (dated by TCRdb to 2020 to 2023). Study-wide context: AZD1222 recipients given second doses at about 4 weeks or at about 12 weeks were pooled, since spike-specific TCR depth and breadth were not found to differ between the two schedules. TCR sequencing covered approximately 230 trial participants: 207 given two doses of AZD1222 and 26 given two doses of MenACWY control vaccine. Trial participants were enrolled by age into subgroups of 18-55, 56-69 and 70-plus years, and about 150, 27 and 61 TCR-sequenced participants, respectively, were included in these subgroups. Paper-wide results and their limitations: Participants were mostly white British and included more females than males, and it was suggested by the authors that clonal diversity may have been underestimated. Because no day 14 peak-response samples were available, repertoires were characterized only after the peak T cell response. The 56-69-year group was small, and its depth increase did not reach significance, likely because of low power. Conclusions about previously exposed vaccinees are limited, since just six AZD1222 recipients were seropositive for SARS-CoV-2 at baseline. The vaccine-associated CD4 TCRs covered the entire spike protein, and the dominant responses fell in regions 160-218 and 743-854. A significant rise in spike-specific TCR breadth and depth was observed after two AZD1222 doses relative to day 0 and relative to MenACWY recipients. Reportedly, close to half of the unique spike-specific TCRs recognized epitopes lying outside the regions that are mutated in the B.1.351 and B.1.1.7 variants.

Points on this clone: The antigen this receptor binds is unknown. Base qualities are not recorded, but no much larger clone differs from it by a single base.

The CDR3 regions of human TCRbeta chains were analyzed by immunosequencing. The authors' pipeline ran thus. TCRs in the repertoires were compared against a reference library of SARS-CoV-2-specific TCRs that had been generated with the MIRA antigen-specificity platform. Breadth was defined as the fraction of unique TCRs that were SARS-CoV-2-associated, and depth was defined as the fraction of total T cells that were SARS-CoV-2-associated. Each spike-specific TCR was assigned to its reactive spike region and to a CD4 or CD8 class using the MIRA data. Log10-transformed breadth and depth values were compared by one-way ANOVA with Sidak's multiple comparisons tests. What TCRdb holds here is the immuneACCESS table cut down to in-frame rearrangements. Part of the clones is not present; checked against another copy, under half of the missing clones reflect an unresolved V gene, and the others are unexplained. V and J calls and clone size come straight from that table; D and trimming were deduced from the DNA. This sample is represented by around 100,000 clones; around nine tenths of them were singletons. Around 3.2% of the sample is taken by the ten largest.

The intended sense of this specimen's time point label: baseline before first vaccination. The vaccinee samples were drawn from two UK trials, COV001 and COV002, one of which was a single-blind randomized controlled phase 2/3 trial testing AZD1222 (ChAdOx1 nCoV-19) in healthy adults. For TCRbeta chain sequencing, PBMC samples from trial participants were taken at day 0 and at day 28 after the second dose. Taken from the germline V gene, the CDR1 and CDR2 loops are SGHRS and YFSETQ. Germline trimming amounts to 2 bases on V and 9 bases on J, with 8 as the count of junction bases outside the gene matches. Reading from cysteine to phenylalanine, the CDR3 counts 15 amino acids. Kept here is only the CDR3 DNA, which spans 45 bases and is read in frame from base 1.

The specimen comprised peripheral blood, sampled on day 0 of AZD1222 vaccination. In this chain, TRBV5-1 is recombined with TRBJ1-6, with 7 middle bases fitting TRBD1. The sequence came from an adult in good health. CDR3 protein: CASSLTGAVSSPLHF. The sequenced DNA is TGCGCCAGCAGCTTAACAGGGGCCGTCAGTTCACCCCTCCACTTT.